The T cell receptor beta chain under discussion was sequenced for a study of shared clonotypes between healthy human individuals. Losses at the gene ends were 4 bases for V and 6 bases for J; bases not matched to a gene: 9. Germline-derived CDR1 and CDR2 are SNHLY and FYNNEI. The CDR3 length is 15 residues. Only in-frame clones appear in the TCRdb table, and some are missing; sequencing was by immunoSEQ multiplex PCR. The sample records over 2 million clones, less than 95% being singletons. The sequence came from a man between 18 and 35 years old in good health. Some clones in this sample may be carry-over from other donors' samples. The sample taken for sequencing was naive CD4+ T cells from PBMCs. Noted subset: CD45RA+ positively selected. The V gene is TRBV2, the J gene TRBJ2-1; 7 bases align to TRBD1. DNA for the CDR3: TGTGCCAGCAGTGTGAAACAGGGGCCCCCCAATGAGCAGTTCTTC. Translated: CASSVKQGPPNEQFF.